These T cell receptor beta chains were read from a single sample in a study of T cells expressing NK-cell markers. TCRdb reanalyzed the 5' RACE reads and collapses them to one entry per CDR3 protein, without DNA. This sample's table reports around 280,000 distinct CDR3 sequences. Sequencing was done on a sample of blood T cells: a sorted CD56 or NKG2C T cell subset, CD4+ or CD8+ T cells, or bulk PBMC T cells (not recorded which). The receptors come from a man aged 18 to 30 in good health. Both conserved end residues are part of each CDR3.

v_gene: TRBV28; j_gene: TRBJ2-7; CDR3aa: CASSSPAVGSYEQYF
v_gene: TRBV4-1; j_gene: TRBJ1-4; CDR3aa: CASSHGQEGSYEKLFF
v_gene: TRBV18; j_gene: TRBJ2-7; CDR3aa: CASSANLPGQGFEQYF
v_gene: TRBV7-8; j_gene: TRBJ2-2; CDR3aa: CASSLTPIVTGELFF
v_gene: TRBV7-9; j_gene: TRBJ2-1; CDR3aa: CASSLSRDTNEQFF
v_gene: TRBV4-2; j_gene: TRBJ1-1; CDR3aa: CASSQATGEGTEAFF
v_gene: TRBV20-1; j_gene: TRBJ2-1; CDR3aa: CSARLPRGGRASEQFF
v_gene: TRBV6-6; j_gene: TRBJ2-1; CDR3aa: CASSSFLNEQFF
v_gene: TRBV29-1; j_gene: TRBJ2-1; CDR3aa: CSVALIASPLPNEQFF
v_gene: TRBV4-2; j_gene: TRBJ2-7; CDR3aa: CASSVTSGIYEQYF